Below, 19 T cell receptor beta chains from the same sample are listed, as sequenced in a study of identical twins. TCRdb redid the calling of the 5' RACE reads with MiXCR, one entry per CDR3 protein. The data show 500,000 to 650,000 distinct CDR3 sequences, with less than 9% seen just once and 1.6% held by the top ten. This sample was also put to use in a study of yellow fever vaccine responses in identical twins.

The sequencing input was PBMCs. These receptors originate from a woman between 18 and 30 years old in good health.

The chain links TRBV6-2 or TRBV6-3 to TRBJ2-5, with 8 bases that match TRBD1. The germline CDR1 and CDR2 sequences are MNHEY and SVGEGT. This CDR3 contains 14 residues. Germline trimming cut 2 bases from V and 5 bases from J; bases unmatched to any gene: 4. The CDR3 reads CASSYQGAGETQYF. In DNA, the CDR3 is TGTGCCAGCAGTTACCAGGGGGCTGGGGAGACCCAGTACTTC.

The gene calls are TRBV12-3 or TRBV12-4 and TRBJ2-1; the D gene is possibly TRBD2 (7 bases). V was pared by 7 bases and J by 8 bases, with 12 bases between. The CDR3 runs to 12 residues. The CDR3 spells CASTGGGDEQFF. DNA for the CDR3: TGTGCCAGCACCGGAGGGGGGGATGAGCAGTTCTTC.

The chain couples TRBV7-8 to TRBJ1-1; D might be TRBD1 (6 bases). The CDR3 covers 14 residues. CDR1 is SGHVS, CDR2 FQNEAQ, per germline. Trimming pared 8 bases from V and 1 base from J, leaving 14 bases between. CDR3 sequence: CASARGLGNTEAFF. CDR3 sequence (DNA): TGTGCCAGCGCCAGGGGATTAGGGAACACTGAAGCTTTCTTT.

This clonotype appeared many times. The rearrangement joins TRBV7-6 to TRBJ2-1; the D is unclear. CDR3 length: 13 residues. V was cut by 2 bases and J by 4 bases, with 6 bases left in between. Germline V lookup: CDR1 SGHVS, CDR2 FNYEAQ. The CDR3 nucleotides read TGTGCCAGCAGCTTATATGGGTACAATGAGCAGTTCTTC. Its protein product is CASSLYGYNEQFF.

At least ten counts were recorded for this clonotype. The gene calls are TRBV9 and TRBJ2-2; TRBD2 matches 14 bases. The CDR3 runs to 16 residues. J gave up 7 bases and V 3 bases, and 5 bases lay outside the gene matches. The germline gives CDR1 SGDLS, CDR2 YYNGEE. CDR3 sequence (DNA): TGTGCCAGCAGCGGGGGACTAGCGGGAGCAAGCGGGGAGCTGTTTTTT. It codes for CASSGGLAGASGELFF.

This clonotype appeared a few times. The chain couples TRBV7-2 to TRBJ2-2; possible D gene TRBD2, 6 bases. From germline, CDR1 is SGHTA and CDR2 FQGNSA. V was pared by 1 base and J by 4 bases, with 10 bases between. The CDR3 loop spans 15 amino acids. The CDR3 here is CASSLVAVPTGELFF. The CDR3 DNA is TGTGCCAGCAGCTTAGTAGCGGTTCCCACCGGGGAGCTGTTTTTT.

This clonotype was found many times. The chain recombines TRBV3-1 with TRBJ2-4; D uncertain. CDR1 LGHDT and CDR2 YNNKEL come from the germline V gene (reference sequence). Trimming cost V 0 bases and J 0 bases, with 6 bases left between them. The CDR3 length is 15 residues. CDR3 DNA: TGTGCCAGCAGCCAAGATGGCATAGCCAAAAACATTCAGTACTTC. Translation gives CASSQDGIAKNIQYF.

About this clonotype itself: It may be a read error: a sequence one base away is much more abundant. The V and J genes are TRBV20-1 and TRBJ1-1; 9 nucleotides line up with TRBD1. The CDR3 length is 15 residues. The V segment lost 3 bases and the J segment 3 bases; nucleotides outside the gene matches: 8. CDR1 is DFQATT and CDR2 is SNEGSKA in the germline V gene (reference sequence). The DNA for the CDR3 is TGCAGTGCTAGTAGGGGGGACAGGGTGGACACTGAAGCTTTCTTT. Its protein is CSASRGDRVDTEAFF.

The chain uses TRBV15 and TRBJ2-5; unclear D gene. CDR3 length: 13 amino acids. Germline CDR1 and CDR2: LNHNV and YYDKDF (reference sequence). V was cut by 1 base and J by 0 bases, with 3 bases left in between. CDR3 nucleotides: TGTGCCACCAGCAGAGCGTACCAAGAGACCCAGTACTTC. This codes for CATSRAYQETQYF.

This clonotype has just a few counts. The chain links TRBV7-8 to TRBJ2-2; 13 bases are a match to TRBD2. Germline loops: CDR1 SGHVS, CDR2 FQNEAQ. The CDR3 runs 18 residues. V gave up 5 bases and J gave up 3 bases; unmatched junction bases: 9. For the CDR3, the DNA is TGTGCCAGCAGCGAATCACTAGCGGGGGGGCCTGACACCGGGGAGCTGTTTTTT. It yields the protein CASSESLAGGPDTGELFF.

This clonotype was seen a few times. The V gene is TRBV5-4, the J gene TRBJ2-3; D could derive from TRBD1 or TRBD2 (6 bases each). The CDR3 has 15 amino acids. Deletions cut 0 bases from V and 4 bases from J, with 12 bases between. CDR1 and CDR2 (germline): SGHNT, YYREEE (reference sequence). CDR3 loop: CASSLGSRGADTQYF. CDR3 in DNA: TGTGCCAGCAGCTTGGGCAGTAGGGGGGCAGATACGCAGTATTTT.

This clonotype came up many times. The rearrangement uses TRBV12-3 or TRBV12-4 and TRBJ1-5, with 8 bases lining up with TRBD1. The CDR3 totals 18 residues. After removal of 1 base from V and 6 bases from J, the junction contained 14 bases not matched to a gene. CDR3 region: CASSLVAGETGARQPQHF. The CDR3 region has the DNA TGTGCCAGCAGTTTAGTCGCGGGAGAGACAGGGGCTCGTCAGCCCCAGCATTTT.

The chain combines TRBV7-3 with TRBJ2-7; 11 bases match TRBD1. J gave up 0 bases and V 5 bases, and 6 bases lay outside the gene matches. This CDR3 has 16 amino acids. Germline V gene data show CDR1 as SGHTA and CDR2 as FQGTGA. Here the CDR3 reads CASSPGTGGSSYEQYF. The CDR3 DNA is TGTGCCAGCAGCCCCGGGACAGGGGGGAGCTCCTACGAGCAGTACTTC.

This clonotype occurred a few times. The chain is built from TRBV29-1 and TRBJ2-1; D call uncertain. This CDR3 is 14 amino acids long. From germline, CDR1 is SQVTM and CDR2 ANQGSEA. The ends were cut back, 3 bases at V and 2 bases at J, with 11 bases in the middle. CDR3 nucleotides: TGCAGCGTTGAGAACAGACGAGCCTACAATGAGCAGTTCTTC. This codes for CSVENRRAYNEQFF.

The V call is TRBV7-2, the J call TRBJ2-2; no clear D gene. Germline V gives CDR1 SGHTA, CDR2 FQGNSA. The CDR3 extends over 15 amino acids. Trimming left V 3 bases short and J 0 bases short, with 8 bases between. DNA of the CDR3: TGTGCCAGCAGCTTCCCTAAATCGAACACCGGGGAGCTGTTTTTT. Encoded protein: CASSFPKSNTGELFF.

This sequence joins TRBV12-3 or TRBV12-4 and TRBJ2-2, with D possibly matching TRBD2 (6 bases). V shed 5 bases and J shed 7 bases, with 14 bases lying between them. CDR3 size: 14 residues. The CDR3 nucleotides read TGTGCCAGCAGTACCGGGGGTTTTGGCGGGGAGCTGTTTTTT. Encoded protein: CASSTGGFGGELFF.

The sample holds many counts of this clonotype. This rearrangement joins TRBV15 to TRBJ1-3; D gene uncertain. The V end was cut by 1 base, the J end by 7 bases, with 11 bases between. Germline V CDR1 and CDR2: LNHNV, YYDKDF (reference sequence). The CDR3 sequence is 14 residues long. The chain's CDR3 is CATSRVAGKNTIYF. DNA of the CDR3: TGTGCCACCAGCAGAGTGGCGGGGAAGAACACCATATATTTT.

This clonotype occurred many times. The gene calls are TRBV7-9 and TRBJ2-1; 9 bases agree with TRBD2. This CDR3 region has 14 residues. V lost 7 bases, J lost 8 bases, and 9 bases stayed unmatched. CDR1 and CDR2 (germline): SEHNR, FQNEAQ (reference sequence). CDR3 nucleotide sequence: TGTGCCAGCACCCCAGCTAGCGGGATAGATGAGCAGTTCTTC. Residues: CASTPASGIDEQFF.

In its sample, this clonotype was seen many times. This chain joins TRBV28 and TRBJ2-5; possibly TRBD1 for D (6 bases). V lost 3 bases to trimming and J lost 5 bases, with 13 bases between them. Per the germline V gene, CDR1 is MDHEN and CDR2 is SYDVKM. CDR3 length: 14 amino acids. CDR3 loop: CASSFMQGLETQYF. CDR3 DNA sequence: TGTGCCAGCAGTTTTATGCAGGGGCTGGAGACCCAGTACTTC.